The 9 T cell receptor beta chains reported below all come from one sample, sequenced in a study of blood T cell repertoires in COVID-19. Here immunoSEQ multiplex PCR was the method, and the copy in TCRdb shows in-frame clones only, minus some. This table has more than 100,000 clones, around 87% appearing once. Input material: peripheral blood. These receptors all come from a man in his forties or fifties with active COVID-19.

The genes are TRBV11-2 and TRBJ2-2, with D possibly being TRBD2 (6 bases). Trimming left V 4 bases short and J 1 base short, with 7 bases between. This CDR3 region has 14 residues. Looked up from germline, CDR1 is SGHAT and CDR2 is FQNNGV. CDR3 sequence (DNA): TGTGCCAGCAGCTCGGGACTGAACACCGGGGAGCTGTTTTTT. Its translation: CASSSGLNTGELFF.

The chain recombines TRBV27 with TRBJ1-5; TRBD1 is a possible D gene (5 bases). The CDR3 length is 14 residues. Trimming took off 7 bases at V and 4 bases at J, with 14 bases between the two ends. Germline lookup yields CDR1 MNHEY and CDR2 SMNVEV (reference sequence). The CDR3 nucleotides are TGTGCCAGCAAGGGACTTGGTAGTAATCAGCCCCAGCATTTT. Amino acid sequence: CASKGLGSNQPQHF.

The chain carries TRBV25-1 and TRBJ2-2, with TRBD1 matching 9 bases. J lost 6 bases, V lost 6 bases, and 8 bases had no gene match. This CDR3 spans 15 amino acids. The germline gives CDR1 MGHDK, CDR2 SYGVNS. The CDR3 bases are TGTGCCAGCAGCCCTGACAGGGGGATCCCCGGGGAGCTGTTTTTT. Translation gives CASSPDRGIPGELFF.

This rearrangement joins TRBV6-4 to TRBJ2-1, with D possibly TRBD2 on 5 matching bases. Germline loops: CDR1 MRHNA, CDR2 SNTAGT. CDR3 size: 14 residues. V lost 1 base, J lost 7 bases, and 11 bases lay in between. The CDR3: CASSDLGRTNEQFF. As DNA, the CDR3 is TGTGCCAGCAGTGACTTAGGGCGGACTAATGAGCAGTTCTTC.

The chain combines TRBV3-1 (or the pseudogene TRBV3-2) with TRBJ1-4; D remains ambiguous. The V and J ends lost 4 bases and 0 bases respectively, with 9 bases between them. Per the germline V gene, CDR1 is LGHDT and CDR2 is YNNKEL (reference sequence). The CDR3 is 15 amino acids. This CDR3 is CASSRRSATNEKLFF. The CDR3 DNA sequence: TGTGCCAGCAGCCGGCGGTCAGCAACTAATGAAAAACTGTTTTTT.

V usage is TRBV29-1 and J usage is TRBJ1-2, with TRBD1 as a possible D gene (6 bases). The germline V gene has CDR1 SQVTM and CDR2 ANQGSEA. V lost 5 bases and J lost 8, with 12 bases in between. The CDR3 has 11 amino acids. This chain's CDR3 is CSVSQGAGYTF. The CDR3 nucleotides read TGCAGCGTTTCACAGGGTGCGGGCTACACCTTC.

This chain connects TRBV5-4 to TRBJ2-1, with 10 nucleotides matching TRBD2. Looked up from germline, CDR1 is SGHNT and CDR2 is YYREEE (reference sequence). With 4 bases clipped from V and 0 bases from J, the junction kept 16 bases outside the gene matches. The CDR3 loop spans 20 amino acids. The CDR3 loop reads CASSPRGSGGSLSSYNEQFF. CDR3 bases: TGTGCCAGCAGCCCTCGGGGTAGCGGGGGGTCATTGAGCTCCTACAATGAGCAGTTCTTC.

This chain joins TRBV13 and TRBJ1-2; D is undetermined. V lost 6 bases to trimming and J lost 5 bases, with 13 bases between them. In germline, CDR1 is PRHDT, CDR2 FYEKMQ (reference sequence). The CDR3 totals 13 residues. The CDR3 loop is CASRALGKYGYTF. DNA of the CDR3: TGTGCCAGCAGGGCCCTTGGCAAGTATGGCTACACCTTC.

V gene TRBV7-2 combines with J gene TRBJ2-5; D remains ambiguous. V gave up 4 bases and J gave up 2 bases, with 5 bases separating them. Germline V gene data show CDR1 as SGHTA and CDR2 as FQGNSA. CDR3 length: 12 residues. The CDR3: CASSSFQETQYF. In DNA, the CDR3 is TGTGCCAGCAGCTCCTTTCAAGAGACCCAGTACTTC. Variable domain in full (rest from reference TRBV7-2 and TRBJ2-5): GAGVSQSPSNKVTEKGKDVELRCDPISGHTALYWYRQSLGQGLEFLIYFQGNSAPDKSGLPSDRFSAERTGGSVSTLTIQRTQQEDSAVYLCASSSFQETQYFGPGTRLLVL.